These 21 T cell receptor beta chains came from one sample sequenced in a study of blood T cells in healthy people across ages. For the second PCR, which ran for 7 to 11 cycles, a sample-barcoded 5' primer and a J-beta primer mix were used. TCRdb ran MiXCR on the 5' RACE reads and lists one entry per CDR3 protein. The sample records some 1.4 million distinct CDR3 sequences, roughly 40% being singletons. Source material: blood. The receptors stem from a young woman in good health.

This clonotype was observed a few times. The V and J genes are TRBV12-3 or TRBV12-4 and TRBJ2-7, with D perhaps TRBD2 (6 bases). The J call may be incorrect, as the DNA end agrees better with TRBJ2-5. The CDR3 totals 12 residues. CDR3 sequence: CASSGDSRTQYF. For the CDR3, the DNA is TGTGCCAGCAGTGGGGACTCGCGGACCCAGTACTTC.

The V call is TRBV5-1, the J call TRBJ1-2, with D possibly matching TRBD1 (6 bases). Per the germline V gene, CDR1 is SGHRS and CDR2 is YFSETQ. The CDR3 sequence is 13 residues long. With 4 bases removed from V and 12 bases from J, the gap between germline ends came to 19 bases. CDR3 sequence reads: CASSIGRPGADTF. The CDR3 bases are TGCGCCAGCAGCATCGGCAGGCCGGGGGCAGACACCTTC.

V gene TRBV18 combines with J gene TRBJ2-3; 8 bases align to TRBD1. Germline CDR1 is KGHSH and CDR2 is LQKENI. Trimming at V came to 5 bases and at J to 3 bases, leaving 7 bases not matched to a gene. CDR3 length: 15 residues. The CDR3 loop reads CASSSTGQGTDTQYF. The CDR3 nucleotides are TGTGCCAGCTCATCCACTGGACAGGGAACAGATACGCAGTATTTT.

The CDR3 bases are TGTGCCAGCAGTCGTCTGGCAGGGGTTTCGAGGGAGCAGTACTTC. Amino acids: CASSRLAGVSREQYF. The chain couples TRBV27 to TRBJ2-7; D perhaps matches TRBD1 (6 bases). The CDR3 covers 15 residues. Trimming removed 5 bases from V and 7 bases from J, with 21 bases in between. The germline V gene has CDR1 MNHEY and CDR2 SMNVEV (reference sequence).

The chain has TRBV20-1 and TRBJ1-2; D remains ambiguous. Between the trimmed V and J ends, which lost 3 bases and 6 bases, there was a span of 17 bases. This CDR3 is built from 14 residues. Germline assignment: CDR1 DFQATT and CDR2 SNEGSKA (reference sequence). CDR3 protein: CSARINLFTDGYTF. In nucleotides, the CDR3 is TGCAGTGCTAGGATTAACCTTTTTACGGATGGCTACACCTTC.

This clonotype occurred many times. The chain recombines TRBV7-9 with TRBJ1-2; the D is unclear. The CDR3 consists of 12 residues. Trimming shortened V by 4 bases and J by 5 bases, and 8 bases separated the two germline ends. Germline-derived CDR1 and CDR2 are SEHNR and FQNEAQ (reference sequence). The CDR3 loop reads CASSSRGYGYTF. In nucleotides, the CDR3 is TGTGCCAGCAGCTCCCGAGGATATGGCTACACCTTC.

The V call is TRBV12-3 or TRBV12-4, the J call TRBJ2-7; D is possibly TRBD1 or TRBD2 (5 bases each). The CDR3 spans 12 residues. Trimming pared 5 bases from V and 7 bases from J, leaving 12 bases between. The CDR3 DNA reads TGTGCCAGCAGTCGACTACCAGGGGAGCAGTACTTC. Translation gives CASSRLPGEQYF.

The chain recombines TRBV30 with TRBJ2-1; perhaps TRBD2 as D (5 bases). Germline V gene lookup returns CDR1 GTSNPN and CDR2 SVGIG (reference sequence). Deletions cut 0 bases from V and 8 bases from J, with 11 bases between. The CDR3 has 13 amino acids. The CDR3 nucleotides read TGTGCCTGGAGTGTAAACACCGGGGATGAGCAGTTCTTC. Its protein is CAWSVNTGDEQFF.

The rearrangement links TRBV3-1 to TRBJ1-2; D might be TRBD1 (5 bases). Between the trimmed V and J ends, which lost 0 bases and 5 bases, there was a span of 13 bases. This CDR3 spans 15 amino acids. Germline V gene sequence: CDR1 LGHDT, CDR2 YNNKEL (reference sequence). In nucleotides, the CDR3 is TGTGCCAGCAGCCAAGATTGGTCAGGGCGGTATGGCTACACCTTC. Its translation: CASSQDWSGRYGYTF.

The rearrangement joins TRBV3-1 to TRBJ2-4; the D gene is possibly TRBD2 (5 bases). CDR1 is LGHDT, CDR2 YNNKEL, per germline (reference sequence). With 1 base removed from V and 15 bases from J, the gap between germline ends came to 16 bases. The CDR3 spans 13 residues. The CDR3 sequence: CASSQAAGPERYF. The CDR3 DNA is TGTGCCAGCAGCCAAGCTGCGGGTCCCGAGCGGTACTTC.

The rearrangement uses TRBV27 and TRBJ2-4; 8 positions agree with TRBD1. Judging by the DNA end, TRBJ2-7 fits better; the J call may be wrong. This CDR3 region has 15 residues. The germline gives CDR1 MNHEY, CDR2 SMNVEV (reference sequence). In DNA, the CDR3 is TGTGCCAGCAGCACCAACAGACAGGGGACCTACGAGCAGTACTTC. Protein: CASSTNRQGTYEQYF.

Ten or more counts support this clonotype. The chain carries TRBV7-2 and TRBJ2-5; perhaps D is TRBD1 or TRBD2 (5 bases each). The V end was cut by 3 bases, the J end by 5 bases, with 13 bases between. Germline V lookup: CDR1 SGHTA, CDR2 FQGNSA. The length of the CDR3 is 14 residues. The CDR3 reads CASSFRDHKETQYF. CDR3 nucleotide sequence: TGTGCCAGCAGCTTCAGGGACCACAAGGAGACCCAGTACTTC. The variable domain in full, with the rest retrieved from reference TRBV7-2 and TRBJ2-5, is GAGVSQSPSNKVTEKGKDVELRCDPISGHTALYWYRQSLGQGLEFLIYFQGNSAPDKSGLPSDRFSAERTGGSVSTLTIQRTQQEDSAVYLCASSFRDHKETQYFGPGTRLLVL.

With respect to this clonotype: At one boundary the junction diverges from the germline segment, which might be a read error. This chain links TRBV5-1 with TRBJ2-1; 8 bases map to TRBD2. The germline V gene encodes CDR1 SGHRS and CDR2 YFSETQ. CDR3 size: 15 residues. The CDR3 protein is CAGRTGGASHNEQFF. The CDR3 DNA sequence: TGCGCCGGCAGGACCGGGGGGGCCTCCCACAATGAGCAGTTCTTC.

For this clonotype: A junction end diverges from the germline sequence, so it may reflect a read error. The chain is built from TRBV7-7 and TRBJ2-3, with D tentatively TRBD1 (5 bases). Germline loops: CDR1 SSHAT, CDR2 FNYEAQ (reference sequence). The CDR3 extends over 15 amino acids. This CDR3 is CASSLGIGVTDTQYF. The CDR3 region has the DNA TGTGCTAGCAGCTTAGGAATAGGGGTGACGGATACGCAGTATTTT. The full variable domain, its missing parts supplied by reference TRBV7-7 and TRBJ2-3, is GAGVSQSPRYKVTKRGQDVTLRCDPISSHATLYWYQQALGQGPEFLTYFNYEAQPDKSGLPSDRFSAERPEGSISTLTIQRTEQRDSAMYRCASSLGIGVTDTQYFGPGTRLTVL.

V is TRBV10-2 and J is TRBJ2-1; D gene uncertain. V dropped 6 bases and J dropped 6 bases, with 9 bases sitting between them. This CDR3 spans 12 amino acids. Per the germline V gene, CDR1 is WSHSY and CDR2 is SAAADI. The CDR3 reads CASSSIANEQFF. CDR3 coding DNA: TGCGCCAGCAGCTCGATCGCCAATGAGCAGTTCTTC.

This chain joins TRBV2 and TRBJ1-1; 8 nucleotides agree with TRBD1. CDR3 length: 15 residues. Trimming at V came to 7 bases and at J to 0 bases, leaving 7 bases not matched to a gene. Germline V gene lookup returns CDR1 SNHLY and CDR2 FYNNEI. Here the CDR3 reads CASTPGQVMNTEAFF. In DNA form, the CDR3 reads TGTGCCAGCACCCCGGGACAGGTCATGAACACTGAAGCTTTCTTT.

This chain joins TRBV5-1 and TRBJ2-1; 8 bases agree with TRBD2. This CDR3 is 16 amino acids long. Germline trimming cut 4 bases from V and 6 bases from J; bases unmatched to any gene: 12. CDR1 and CDR2 from the germline V gene are SGHRS and YFSETQ. The CDR3 DNA sequence: TGCGCCAGCAGCCGCGGACTAGCACAACTAATCAATGAGCAGTTCTTC. Its translation: CASSRGLAQLINEQFF.

This clonotype occurred a few times. V is TRBV2 and J is TRBJ2-3, with 11 bases matching TRBD2. V lost 8 bases and J lost 1; bases outside the gene matches: 8. The CDR3 totals 16 residues. Per the germline V gene, CDR1 is SNHLY and CDR2 is FYNNEI. The CDR3 protein is CASSRQLAGGTDTQYF. The DNA for the CDR3 is TGTGCCAGCTCGAGACAACTAGCGGGGGGCACAGATACGCAGTATTTT.

The rearrangement joins TRBV29-1 to TRBJ2-3, with 14 bases matching TRBD2. The CDR3 is made up of 16 amino acids. With 6 bases clipped from V and 8 bases from J, the junction kept 13 bases outside the gene matches. Germline CDR1 and CDR2: SQVTM and ANQGSEA. CDR3 sequence (DNA): TGCAGCGTAGTGACTAGCGGGAGGGCCAATCGCGGTACGCAGTATTTT. Protein sequence: CSVVTSGRANRGTQYF.

This clonotype has only a few counts. The V gene is TRBV3-1, the J gene TRBJ2-3; D may be TRBD2 (6 bases). The V end lost 0 bases, the J end lost 9 bases, and 10 bases lay between the germline ends. The CDR3 is made up of 13 amino acids. Germline values: CDR1 LGHDT, CDR2 YNNKEL (reference sequence). The CDR3 DNA follows: TGTGCCAGCAGCCAAGAGGAGGGGCTAACGCAGTATTTT. Translated: CASSQEEGLTQYF.

CDR3 protein: CASSPPQLNYGYTF. The CDR3 region has the DNA TGTGCCAGCTCACCACCACAGTTGAACTATGGCTACACCTTC. This chain links TRBV18 with TRBJ1-2; D is unresolved. The CDR3 contains 14 residues. V shed 0 bases and J shed 2 bases, with 7 bases lying between them. Per germline, CDR1 KGHSH and CDR2 LQKENI.